The 3 T cell receptor beta chains below come from one sample, sequenced in a study of OX40 agonist ivuxolimab in advanced cancers. Libraries were prepared by immunoSEQ multiplex PCR; TCRdb keeps only in-frame clonotypes and omits some of them. The data hold under 85,000 clones, with approximately 92% observed a single time. This specimen was CD4+ or CD8+ T cells sorted from blood, taken in a trial of the OX40 agonist ivuxolimab. All receptors derive from an adult with an advanced solid tumor such as melanoma, head and neck, liver or kidney cancer.

The J gene is TRBJ2-1, the V gene TRBV7-9; 8 bases are shared with TRBD2. V shed 5 bases, J shed 5 bases, and the junction held 17 bases outside the gene matches. The CDR3 sequence is 18 residues long. The germline V gene encodes CDR1 SEHNR and CDR2 FQNEAQ (reference sequence). The CDR3 DNA is TGTGCCAGCAGCCCAGGAGGTGGTCTGGGACTAGGACACAATGAGCAGTTCTTC. It yields the protein CASSPGGGLGLGHNEQFF.

The gene calls are TRBV10-3 and TRBJ1-1, with D maybe TRBD1 (5 bases). V was clipped by 4 bases and J by 4 bases, with 10 bases between them. Germline V gene data show CDR1 as ENHRY and CDR2 as SYGVKD. The CDR3 has 13 residues. The CDR3 spells CAISAGAFTEAFF. The CDR3 DNA reads TGTGCCATCAGTGCTGGGGCCTTCACTGAAGCTTTCTTT.

The chain links TRBV7-9 to TRBJ1-4; D gene ambiguous. Trimming stripped 5 bases from V and 10 bases from J, with 11 bases between. The CDR3 runs 12 residues. The germline V gene encodes CDR1 SEHNR and CDR2 FQNEAQ (reference sequence). CDR3 loop: CASSLSEGKLFF. The CDR3 nucleotides are TGTGCCAGCAGCCTCTCCGAGGGAAAACTGTTTTTT.